The T cell receptor beta chain described here comes from a study of shared clonotypes between healthy human individuals (TCRdb year 2020). General notes on the study: Three men and a couple of women, aged 18 to 49 years, made up the cohort. Between about 0.85 and 9.5 billion PBMCs per donor were obtained by leukapheresis. Blood TCR repertoires of about 5 healthy adults were deeply sequenced to estimate repertoire size and the extent of clonotype sharing between individuals. For each donor, three plates each were used for CD4 naive and CD4 memory, two plates were used for CD8 naive, and one plate was used for CD8 memory. To increase sequencing depth and limit assay-specific biases, different laboratories used diverse techniques to prepare libraries and sequence TCR repertoires. Overall study outcomes, separate from this receptor: The small number of donors limited the genetic and exposure-history diversity represented. Naive subsets generally had larger estimated clonotype richness than memory subsets did. Incomplete sequencing was indicated by rarefaction of sorted-subset datasets, despite the large sequencing depth. Sampling was restricted to blood, and TCR repertoires in tissues likely differ from the TCR repertoires found in blood. Compared with non-shared clonotypes, clonotypes shared by all four sorted-subset donors had higher generation probabilities. Pairwise subsampling led to the expectation that sequencing depth would affect the degree of clonotype sharing among donors. Across a few donors, around 5% of naive CD4, approximately 3.5% of naive CD8, about 2% of memory CD4, and 0.3% to 0.45% of memory CD8 clonotypes were shared.

The donors were healthy, HIV-negative adults who had no recently reported acute infections or vaccinations. Every donor was a Caucasian adult residing in Nashville, Tennessee, USA. CD4+ T cells were enriched by magnetic negative selection; naive cells were then positively selected on CD45RA, and the negative fraction formed the memory subset. Blood was obtained by leukapheresis, after which PBMCs were separated by Ficoll-Histopaque density gradient centrifugation and cryopreserved in liquid nitrogen vapor phase. Analytical flow cytometry was used to check the purity and quantity of each magnetically sorted T cell population. Genomic DNA was isolated from each sorted fraction and quantified by UV absorbance on a Nanodrop 2000c. Comments on this clone: This receptor's antigen is unknown. No per-base quality is available; no much larger clone lies one base away.

Using the deep immunoSEQ assay, TCR CDR3 regions were amplified from genomic DNA by multiplex PCR. Extracted genomic DNA from each cell subset was distributed evenly across all wells of several immunoSEQ 96-well plates, and each plate was treated as a replicate. For sorted subsets, about 0.2 ug genomic DNA, equal to 30,000 to 35,000 T cell genomes, was loaded into each replicate PCR. Purified libraries were quantified with a Qubit 3.0 fluorometer, sized on a Bioanalyzer 2100, and re-quantified with the KAPA Library Quantification kit. Every immunoSEQ 96-well plate was sequenced on a separate single-read 150-cycle Illumina NextSeq 550 flow cell. Regarding the original processing steps: The immunoSEQ output contained only junctional sequences without quality scores, so filtering could not match that applied to full-length reads. To assign V/J genes and CDR3, sequences were annotated against IMGT germline references using PyIR, a Python wrapper for IgBLAST v1.9. Reads with weak V/J assignments (E-value above 1e-6), missing CDR3, stop codons, out-of-frame junctions, or ambiguous translated residues were removed. A V3J clonotype was defined by an identical inferred V gene, J gene, and CDR3 amino acid sequence. To compute the percentage overlap between repertoires, the number of shared unique clonotypes was divided by the size of the smaller repertoire. Three approaches were used to assess repertoire richness: RTK rarefaction, the Chao1 estimator, and Recon v2.1 estimates of unobserved clonotypes. OLGA was used to compute generation probabilities for all TCRbeta clonotypes that the gDNA method yielded from a few donors. The clones in this table, taken by TCRdb from immuneACCESS, are in-frame only. Not every clone is retained; where verified, under half of the shortfall comes from an unresolved V gene, and the cause of the rest is unknown. V, J and clone size were drawn from that table, and D and trimming were deduced from the DNA. This sample holds approximately 1.5 million clones; approximately 98% were observed only once. The biggest ten clones account for approximately 0.44% of the sample.

The sequencing input was naive CD4+ T cells sorted from blood. The cell subset or site label of this sample denotes: CD45RA+ positively selected. The clonotype originates from a young man in good health.

In nucleotide form, the sequence is TGTGCCAGCAGTATTACAGGGGTTACTAATGAAAAACTGTTTTTT. It codes for CASSITGVTNEKLFF. The chain employs TRBV2 and TRBJ1-4; TRBD1 lines up with 7 middle nucleotides. Relative to germline, V is missing 5 bases and J is missing 2 bases, with 5 bases of the junction outside any gene match. The CDR3 sequence holds 15 residues, the cysteine and phenylalanine included. Of all the DNA, just the CDR3 is kept, 45 bases in frame from base 1. The germline V gene encodes CDR1 SNHLY and CDR2 FYNNEI.